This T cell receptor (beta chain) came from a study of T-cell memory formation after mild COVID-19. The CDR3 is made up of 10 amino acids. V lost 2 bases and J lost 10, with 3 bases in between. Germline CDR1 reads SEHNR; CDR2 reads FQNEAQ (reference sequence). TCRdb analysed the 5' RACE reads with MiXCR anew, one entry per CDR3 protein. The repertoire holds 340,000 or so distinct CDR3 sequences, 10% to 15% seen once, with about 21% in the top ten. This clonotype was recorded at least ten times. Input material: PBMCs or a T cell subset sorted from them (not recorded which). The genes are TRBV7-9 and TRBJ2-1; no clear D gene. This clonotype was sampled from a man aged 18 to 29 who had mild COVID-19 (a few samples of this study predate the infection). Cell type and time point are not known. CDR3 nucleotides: TGTGCCAGCAGCTTAATAGAGCAGTTCTTC. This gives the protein CASSLIEQFF.